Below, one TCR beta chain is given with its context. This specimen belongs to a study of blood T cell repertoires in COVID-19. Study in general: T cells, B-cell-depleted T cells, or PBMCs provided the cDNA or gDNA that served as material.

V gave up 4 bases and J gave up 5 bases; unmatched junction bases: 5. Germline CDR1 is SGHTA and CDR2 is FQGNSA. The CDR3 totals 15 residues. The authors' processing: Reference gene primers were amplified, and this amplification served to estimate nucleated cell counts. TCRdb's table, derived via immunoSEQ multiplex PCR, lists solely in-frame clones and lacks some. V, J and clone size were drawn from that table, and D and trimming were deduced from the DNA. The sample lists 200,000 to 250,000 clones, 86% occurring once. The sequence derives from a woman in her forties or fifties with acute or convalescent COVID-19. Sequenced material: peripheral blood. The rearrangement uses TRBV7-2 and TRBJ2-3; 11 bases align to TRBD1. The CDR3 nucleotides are TGTGCCAGCAGCTGGGGGACAGGGGGAATAGATACGCAGTATTTT. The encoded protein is CASSWGTGGIDTQYF.